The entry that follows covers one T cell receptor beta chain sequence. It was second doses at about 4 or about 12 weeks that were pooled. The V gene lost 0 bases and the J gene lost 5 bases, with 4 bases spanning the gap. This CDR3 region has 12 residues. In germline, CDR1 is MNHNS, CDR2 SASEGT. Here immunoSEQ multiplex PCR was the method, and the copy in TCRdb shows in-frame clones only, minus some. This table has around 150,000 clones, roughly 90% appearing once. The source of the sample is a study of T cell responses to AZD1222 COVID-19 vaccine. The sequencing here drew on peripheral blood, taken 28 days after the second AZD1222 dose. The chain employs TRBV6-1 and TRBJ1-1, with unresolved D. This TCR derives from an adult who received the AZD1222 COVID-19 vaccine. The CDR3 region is CASSEARTEAFF. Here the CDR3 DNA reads TGTGCCAGCAGTGAAGCCCGAACTGAAGCTTTCTTT.